This is a list of T cell receptor beta chains from one sample in a study of blood T cell repertoires in COVID-19. Assay used: immunoSEQ multiplex PCR; TCRdb lists only in-frame clones, some missing. The sample includes approximately 280,000 clones, around 91% of them seen just once. Sequencing input: PBMCs or T cells enriched from blood (not recorded which). All receptors derive from a woman between 18 and 29 years old with acute COVID-19. Both conserved end residues are part of each CDR3. The order of the fields is CDR3 protein, CDR3 DNA, clone size, D gene, V gene, CDR3 length, J gene. D genes are given only for firm matches. Some rows mark clone size as missing; the rest say once, few, many or name a class of expanded clone.

CDR3: CASSPGGGLPGRRNSPLHF
DNA: TGCGCCAGCAGCCCGGGGGGTGGATTACCGGGACGTCGTAATTCACCCCTCCACTTT
size: -
D: -
V: TRBV5-1
length: 19
J: TRBJ1-6

CDR3: CASNNPGDRGLNTGELFF
DNA: TGTGCCAGCAACAACCCCGGGGACAGGGGTTTGAACACCGGGGAGCTGTTTTTT
size: once
D: TRBD1
V: TRBV28
length: 18
J: TRBJ2-2

CDR3: CASNTGSKYEQYF
DNA: TGCGCCAGCAACACCGGGAGTAAGTACGAGCAGTACTTC
size: once
D: -
V: TRBV10-2
length: 13
J: TRBJ2-7

CDR3: CASSPVVYRARSYGYTF
DNA: TGTGCCAGCAGCCCGGTGGTGTACAGGGCGAGGTCCTATGGCTACACCTTC
size: -
D: -
V: TRBV7-9
length: 17
J: TRBJ1-2

CDR3: CAWTGGKTENTEAFF
DNA: TGTGCCTGGACAGGGGGTAAAACGGAGAACACTGAAGCTTTCTTT
size: -
D: TRBD1
V: TRBV30
length: 15
J: TRBJ1-1

CDR3: CASSLSVPGYGYTF
DNA: TGTGCCAGCAGTTTATCCGTACCCGGCTATGGCTACACCTTC
size: -
D: -
V: TRBV28
length: 14
J: TRBJ1-2

CDR3: CASSLGGRGNTGELFF
DNA: TGTGCCAGCAGCTTAGGTGGGAGGGGGAACACCGGGGAGCTGTTTTTT
size: -
D: TRBD2
V: TRBV7-6
length: 16
J: TRBJ2-2

CDR3: CASRPGTGITEAFF
DNA: TGTGCCAGCAGACCAGGGACAGGGATCACTGAAGCTTTCTTT
size: once
D: TRBD1
V: TRBV3-1/TRBV3-2
length: 14
J: TRBJ1-1

CDR3: CASSPGSGTSETQYF
DNA: TGTGCCAGCTCACCAGGGAGCGGGACCTCAGAGACCCAGTACTTC
size: -
D: TRBD2
V: TRBV18
length: 15
J: TRBJ2-5

CDR3: CASSYSGGGHQPQHF
DNA: TGTGCCAGCAGTTATTCCGGGGGAGGCCATCAGCCCCAGCATTTT
size: -
D: -
V: TRBV6-5
length: 15
J: TRBJ1-5

CDR3: CASSELADRGHEQFF
DNA: TGTGCCAGCAGTGAACTAGCGGACAGGGGGCATGAGCAGTTCTTC
size: -
D: TRBD1
V: TRBV7-3
length: 15
J: TRBJ2-1

CDR3: CASSLETARGSGYTF
DNA: TGTGCCAGCAGCTTAGAAACCGCCCGGGGTAGTGGCTACACCTTC
size: -
D: -
V: TRBV7-9
length: 15
J: TRBJ1-2

CDR3: CASSHLGEETQYF
DNA: TGTGCCAGCAGCCATTTAGGGGAAGAGACCCAGTACTTC
size: -
D: -
V: TRBV14
length: 13
J: TRBJ2-5

CDR3: CASSQDLLLRGRYTEAFF
DNA: TGTGCCAGCAGCCAAGATCTGCTGCTCAGGGGGCGATACACTGAAGCTTTCTTT
size: -
D: TRBD1
V: TRBV14
length: 18
J: TRBJ1-1

CDR3: CASRQAAGGNTIYF
DNA: TGTGCCAGCCGACAGGCCGCTGGTGGAAACACCATATATTTT
size: -
D: -
V: TRBV2
length: 14
J: TRBJ1-3

CDR3: CATLGPSRDREYEQYF
DNA: TGTGCCACTCTTGGCCCTTCCCGGGACAGGGAGTACGAGCAGTACTTC
size: -
D: TRBD1
V: TRBV19
length: 16
J: TRBJ2-7

CDR3: CASRGDNEQFF
DNA: TGTGCCAGCAGGGGCGACAATGAGCAGTTCTTC
size: -
D: -
V: TRBV13
length: 11
J: TRBJ2-1

CDR3: CASSGSGDTDTQYF
DNA: TGTGCCAGCAGTGGTAGCGGGGACACAGATACGCAGTATTTT
size: few
D: TRBD2
V: TRBV25-1
length: 14
J: TRBJ2-3

CDR3: CASSPDRDYGYTF
DNA: TGTGCCAGCTCACCAGACAGAGACTATGGCTACACCTTC
size: -
D: -
V: TRBV18
length: 13
J: TRBJ1-2

CDR3: CASSASGNTGELFF
DNA: TGTGCCAGCAGCGCTAGCGGGAACACCGGGGAGCTGTTTTTT
size: -
D: TRBD2
V: TRBV11-3
length: 14
J: TRBJ2-2

CDR3: CASSAGTHYEQYF
DNA: TGTGCCAGCAGCGCCGGGACACACTACGAGCAGTACTTC
size: -
D: -
V: TRBV12-3/TRBV12-4
length: 13
J: TRBJ2-7

CDR3: CASNSQGQDEKLFF
DNA: TGTGCCAGCAACTCTCAGGGACAGGATGAAAAACTGTTTTTT
size: -
D: TRBD1
V: TRBV7-9
length: 14
J: TRBJ1-4

CDR3: CASSPVGEKLFF
DNA: TGTGCCAGCAGCCCTGTCGGTGAAAAACTGTTTTTT
size: -
D: -
V: TRBV27
length: 12
J: TRBJ1-4

CDR3: CASSPDGTGVNEQFF
DNA: TGTGCCAGCAGCCCGGATGGGACAGGGGTCAATGAGCAGTTCTTC
size: -
D: TRBD1
V: TRBV5-4
length: 15
J: TRBJ2-1

CDR3: CASSQDREVYEQYF
DNA: TGTGCCAGCAGCCAGGACAGAGAAGTCTACGAGCAGTACTTC
size: -
D: -
V: TRBV13
length: 14
J: TRBJ2-7

CDR3: CASSLTGEVHEKLFF
DNA: TGCGCCAGCAGCTTGACAGGGGAGGTTCATGAAAAACTGTTTTTT
size: -
D: TRBD1
V: TRBV5-1
length: 15
J: TRBJ1-4

CDR3: CSATLDLEQYF
DNA: TGCAGTGCCACACTAGATCTGGAGCAGTACTTC
size: once
D: -
V: TRBV20-1
length: 11
J: TRBJ2-7

CDR3: CASSEGLAGYNEQFF
DNA: TGTGCCAGCAGTGAGGGTCTAGCAGGCTACAATGAGCAGTTCTTC
size: -
D: -
V: TRBV2
length: 15
J: TRBJ2-1

CDR3: CASSYGGAQGTEAFF
DNA: TGTGCCAGCAGCTACGGGGGGGCGCAAGGCACTGAAGCTTTCTTT
size: -
D: -
V: TRBV7-9
length: 15
J: TRBJ1-1

CDR3: CSVAQGAGEAFF
DNA: TGCAGCGTTGCTCAGGGGGCGGGTGAAGCTTTCTTT
size: once
D: TRBD1
V: TRBV29-1
length: 12
J: TRBJ1-1

CDR3: CASSLGLVSYEQYF
DNA: TGCGCCAGCAGCTTGGGACTAGTTTCCTACGAGCAGTACTTC
size: -
D: -
V: TRBV5-1
length: 14
J: TRBJ2-7

CDR3: CAISSTDTQYF
DNA: TGTGCCATTTCTAGCACAGATACGCAGTATTTT
size: -
D: -
V: TRBV10-3
length: 11
J: TRBJ2-3

CDR3: CASRAGSGASSYNEQFF
DNA: TGTGCCAGTAGGGCGGGTAGCGGGGCCAGCTCCTACAATGAGCAGTTCTTC
size: -
D: TRBD2
V: TRBV19
length: 17
J: TRBJ2-1

CDR3: CASSLGQGLYNEQFF
DNA: TGTGCCAGCTCATTGGGACAGGGGCTCTACAATGAGCAGTTCTTC
size: -
D: TRBD1
V: TRBV18
length: 15
J: TRBJ2-1

CDR3: CASSLVYTNYGYTF
DNA: TGTGCCAGCAGCTTAGTTTACACTAACTATGGCTACACCTTC
size: -
D: -
V: TRBV11-2
length: 14
J: TRBJ1-2

CDR3: CASSLVGGADNQPQHF
DNA: TGTGCCAGCAGCTTGGTTGGGGGCGCGGACAATCAGCCCCAGCATTTT
size: -
D: -
V: TRBV5-6
length: 16
J: TRBJ1-5

CDR3: CASSLRPDRGLKNTEAFF
DNA: TGTGCCAGCAGTCTTAGGCCCGACAGGGGGCTTAAGAACACTGAAGCTTTCTTT
size: -
D: TRBD1
V: TRBV27
length: 18
J: TRBJ1-1

CDR3: CASSIGQYADTQYF
DNA: TGCGCCAGCAGCATTGGACAGTATGCAGATACGCAGTATTTT
size: -
D: -
V: TRBV5-1
length: 14
J: TRBJ2-3

CDR3: CASSSLLAELQETQYF
DNA: TGTGCCAGCAGTTCTCTCCTAGCGGAGCTCCAAGAGACCCAGTACTTC
size: -
D: TRBD2
V: TRBV6-2/TRBV6-3
length: 16
J: TRBJ2-5

CDR3: CASSQDWEAGSYNEQFF
DNA: TGCGCCAGCAGCCAAGATTGGGAGGCGGGCTCCTACAATGAGCAGTTCTTC
size: once
D: -
V: TRBV4-3
length: 17
J: TRBJ2-1

CDR3: CASILRSPQGDQHLMNTEAFF
DNA: TGTGCCAGTATCCTACGGTCCCCGCAGGGGGATCAACACCTCATGAACACTGAAGCTTTCTTT
size: -
D: TRBD1
V: TRBV19
length: 21
J: TRBJ1-1

CDR3: CSVQGANEKLFF
DNA: TGCAGCGTACAGGGAGCTAATGAAAAACTGTTTTTT
size: -
D: -
V: TRBV29-1
length: 12
J: TRBJ1-4

CDR3: CASSLVLIREGYGYTF
DNA: TGTGCCAGCAGCTTGGTCCTCATTCGGGAAGGCTATGGCTACACCTTC
size: -
D: -
V: TRBV5-6
length: 16
J: TRBJ1-2